The 5 T cell receptor beta chains listed next were all sequenced from one sample in a study of T cells after yellow fever vaccination. TCRdb recomputed calls from the 5' RACE reads with MiXCR, one row per CDR3 protein. The table records roughly 180,000 distinct CDR3 sequences, approximately 6.2% of them present only once. Sequenced material: CD4+ T cells sorted from PBMCs, taken on the day of the first yellow fever vaccination. The receptors were gathered from a man between 18 and 29 years old who received the YFV17D yellow fever vaccine.

The rearrangement links TRBV20-1 to TRBJ1-1; the match to TRBD1 covers 9 bases. Germline values: CDR1 DFQATT, CDR2 SNEGSKA (reference sequence). V was pared by 1 base and J by 4 bases, with 4 bases of the junction left unmatched. The CDR3 is made up of 14 amino acids. The DNA for the CDR3 is TGCAGTGCTAGAGGGGACAGGGAGAGCACTGAAGCTTTCTTT. Translating gives CSARGDRESTEAFF.

V usage is TRBV5-4 and J usage is TRBJ2-1; D remains unclear. Germline V gives CDR1 SGHNT, CDR2 YYREEE (reference sequence). The V end was cut by 5 bases, the J end by 6 bases, with 12 bases between. The CDR3 runs to 13 residues. In DNA form, the CDR3 reads TGTGCCAGCAGTTCCGCGAGTAGCAATGAGCAGTTCTTC. Its translation: CASSSASSNEQFF.

This clonotype has only a few counts. V is TRBV5-1 and J is TRBJ2-5; D is perhaps TRBD1 (5 bases). The CDR3 totals 16 residues. The germline V and J ends were trimmed by 4 bases and 1 base, with 17 bases remaining between them. Germline CDR1 SGHRS, CDR2 YFSETQ. CDR3 in amino acids: CASSPVKTVFQETQYF. The CDR3 DNA follows: TGCGCCAGCAGCCCCGTAAAGACAGTCTTCCAAGAGACCCAGTACTTC. Full variable domain (missing parts from reference TRBV5-1 and TRBJ2-5): KAGVTQTPRYLIKTRGQQVTLSCSPISGHRSVSWYQQTPGQGLQFLFEYFSETQRNKGNFPGRFSGRQFSNSRSEMNVSTLELGDSALYLCASSPVKTVFQETQYFGPGTRLLVL.

This clonotype was counted only a few times. This rearrangement joins TRBV20-1 to TRBJ1-2; D possibly corresponds to TRBD1 (6 bases). From germline, CDR1 is DFQATT and CDR2 SNEGSKA (reference sequence). Trimming removed 2 bases at V and 6 bases at J, with 16 bases between. This CDR3 has 14 residues. The CDR3 nucleotides read TGCAGTGCTAGATCCGGGGGCGTGGGGAATGGCTACACCTTC. Amino acid sequence: CSARSGGVGNGYTF.

The rearrangement links TRBV4-1 to TRBJ2-1; 12 nucleotides align to TRBD1. Germline V gene sequence: CDR1 MGHRA, CDR2 YSYEKL. There are 15 residues in the CDR3. The J segment lost 8 bases and the V segment lost 3 bases, leaving 5 bases of the junction unmatched. The CDR3: CASSHGTGGIDEQFF. CDR3 coding DNA: TGCGCCAGCAGCCACGGGACAGGGGGCATCGATGAGCAGTTCTTC.